Listed below are T cell receptor beta chains from one sample, sequenced in a study of identical twins. TCRdb re-called the 5' RACE reads with MiXCR, one entry per CDR3 protein. The sample consists of 280,000 or so distinct CDR3 sequences, roughly 8.6% of them appearing once. These sequences were also reported in another study, on yellow fever vaccine responses in identical twins.

The source material was memory (CD45RO+) T cells sorted from blood. The receptors come from a woman aged 18-30 years in good health. Each CDR3 is given with its conserved first and last residue. A D gene is named only where the DNA matches it firmly. Size is stated for part of the rows, as once, few or many counts, or as a class when the clone is expanded.

>few|TRBV18|NA|TRBJ2-1
TGTGCCAGCTCACCACCTAACAGGGTTGGGCCCAATGAGCAGTTCTTC
CASSPPNRVGPNEQFF
>NA|TRBV29-1|TRBD2|TRBJ2-5
TGCAGCTTCCTGACTAGCGGGAGGGCGGAGACCCAGTACTTC
CSFLTSGRAETQYF
>many|TRBV5-1|TRBD2|TRBJ2-7
TGCGCCAGCAGCTATCGGACTAGCATTGGCGGGGAGCAGTACTTC
CASSYRTSIGGEQYF
>many|TRBV10-3|TRBD1|TRBJ2-1
TGTGCCATCAGTGGTTGGGACAGGGACAATGAGCAGTTCTTC
CAISGWDRDNEQFF
>many|TRBV10-3|NA|TRBJ2-2
TGTGCCATAGGCTTCGGCGGGGAGCTGTTTTTT
CAIGFGGELFF
>NA|TRBV4-1|TRBD2|TRBJ2-3
TGCGCCAGCAGCCAAGATGGGACTAGCGGGGGGCGGGCAGATACGCAGTATTTT
CASSQDGTSGGRADTQYF
>NA|TRBV3-1|NA|TRBJ1-1
TGTGCCAGCAGCCAACCAGGTACAGGAGGGACTGAAGCTTTCTTT
CASSQPGTGGTEAFF
>few|TRBV6-2/TRBV6-3|TRBD1|TRBJ1-1
TGTGCCACGGAGACAGGGGGGGTTGTGAACACTGAAGCTTTCTTT
CATETGGVVNTEAFF
>many|TRBV15|NA|TRBJ2-3
TGTGCCACCAGCCCACAGTGGGCAGATACGCAGTATTTT
CATSPQWADTQYF
>many|TRBV11-2|TRBD2|TRBJ2-7
TGTGCCAGCAGCCCTATAGCGGGATCGTACGAGCAGTACTTC
CASSPIAGSYEQYF
>many|TRBV4-1|TRBD1|TRBJ1-4
TGCGCCAGCAGCCGGCTCAGACAGGGCGAAAAACTGTTTTTT
CASSRLRQGEKLFF
>NA|TRBV21-1|NA|TRBJ2-5
TGTGCCAGCAGAAAAGGCAGTTCTCTAGCGGGGGGCCAAGAGACCCAGTACTTC
CASRKGSSLAGGQETQYF
>many|TRBV15|NA|TRBJ2-5
TGTGCCACCAGCAGAGTTCTAGCCAGGGAAGAGACCCAGTACTTC
CATSRVLAREETQYF
>many|TRBV2|NA|TRBJ2-3
TGCGCCAGCAGCTTAAGCGGGTCCAACACAGATACGCAGTATTTT
CASSLSGSNTDTQYF
>few|TRBV6-1|NA|TRBJ1-2
TGTGCCAGCAGTGACGCCGGGACCACCGTTGGCTACACCTTC
CASSDAGTTVGYTF
>NA|TRBV9|NA|TRBJ2-1
TGTGCCAGCAGCGTAGGGTCGGGAGCCCTTCCGGAGCAGTTCTTC
CASSVGSGALPEQFF
>many|TRBV5-1|NA|TRBJ2-6
TGCGCCAGTAGACTCAGTAGCGCTGGGGCCAACGTCCTGACTTTC
CASRLSSAGANVLTF
>NA|TRBV5-6|NA|TRBJ2-7
TGTGCCAGCAGCTTGACGGGAGTCCTTGGCGAGCAGTACTTC
CASSLTGVLGEQYF
>many|TRBV7-9|NA|TRBJ2-7
TGTGCCAGCAGCTTGGAGGGACAGACCCCCTACGAGCAGTACTTC
CASSLEGQTPYEQYF
>NA|TRBV20-1|NA|TRBJ2-6
TGCAGTGCGCGGGACCCCGCTTTTTTTTCTGGGGCCAACGTCCTGACTTTC
CSARDPAFFSGANVLTF
>NA|TRBV6-1|NA|TRBJ2-2
TGTGCCAGCAGTGCTGGCGGAGGGGGGGAGCTGTTTTTT
CASSAGGGGELFF
>few|TRBV12-3/TRBV12-4|TRBD1|TRBJ2-2
TGTGCCAGCAGTTTGACAGGGATCGGCACCGGGGAGCTGTTTTTT
CASSLTGIGTGELFF
>few|TRBV5-1|TRBD1|TRBJ2-2
TGCGCCAGCAGCTTGGGACAGGGGGACACCGGGGAGCTGTTTTTT
CASSLGQGDTGELFF
>NA|TRBV28|NA|TRBJ2-1
TGTGCCTCCAAAGGTACGGGGGTCAATGAGCAGTTCTTC
CASKGTGVNEQFF
>NA|TRBV6-1|NA|TRBJ2-3
TGTGCCAGCAGAGGGTATGAAGTCGATACGCAGTATTTT
CASRGYEVDTQYF
>NA|TRBV29-1|TRBD2|TRBJ2-3
TGCAGCGCCCTCCCCGGGGGAGGGCTAGCAGATACGCAGTATTTT
CSALPGGGLADTQYF
>many|TRBV2|NA|TRBJ1-1
TGTGCCAGCAGGTCCCAGGGGAACACTGAAGCTTTCTTT
CASRSQGNTEAFF
>NA|TRBV28|NA|TRBJ1-1
TGTGCCAGCAGTCTTTACCAGGGAAGGGCTTTCTTT
CASSLYQGRAFF
>many|TRBV3-1|TRBD1|TRBJ1-1
TGTGCCAGCAGCCGGAATGACAGGGGGTACACTGAAGCTTTCTTT
CASSRNDRGYTEAFF
>few|TRBV4-1|NA|TRBJ2-5
TGCGCCAGCAGCCCCCCGGAGTCGGGGACCCAGTACTTC
CASSPPESGTQYF
>many|TRBV5-1|TRBD1|TRBJ1-6
TGCGCCAGCAGCTTGGCGGGACAGACCAATTCACCCCTCCACTTT
CASSLAGQTNSPLHF
>NA|TRBV15|NA|TRBJ2-2
TGTGCCACCAGCAGAGTGGGTTGGGAGCTGTTTTTT
CATSRVGWELFF
>many|TRBV4-1|NA|TRBJ2-3
TGCGCCAGCAGCCATCAACCCGGGGATACGCAGTATTTT
CASSHQPGDTQYF
>NA|TRBV24-1|NA|TRBJ2-3
TGTGCCACCAGTGACCTCGGGACGGGTCAGGGGCGGGATACGCAGTATTTT
CATSDLGTGQGRDTQYF
>few|TRBV2|NA|TRBJ2-7
TGTGCCAGCAGTGAAACTGGGGGGTTAGTTTACGAGCAGTACTTC
CASSETGGLVYEQYF
>few|TRBV10-3|NA|TRBJ1-1
TGTGCCATCGGAGGGCCTAACACTGAAGCTTTCTTT
CAIGGPNTEAFF
>NA|TRBV4-1|NA|TRBJ2-2
TGCGCCAGCAGCCAAGTCTCCGGGACCAGGGGCACCGGGGAGCTGTTTTTT
CASSQVSGTRGTGELFF
>NA|TRBV24-1|TRBD2|TRBJ2-5
TGTGCCACCAGTCAACGATCCGGGACTAGCGGGCAAGAGACCCAGTACTTC
CATSQRSGTSGQETQYF
>many|TRBV6-1|NA|TRBJ1-5
TGTGCCAGCAGTCAACAGGGTCTGGGTCAGCCCCAGCATTTT
CASSQQGLGQPQHF
>few|TRBV5-4|TRBD1|TRBJ2-1
TGTGCCAGCAGCCGGACAGGGGGCAATGAGCAGTTCTTC
CASSRTGGNEQFF
>few|TRBV6-1|TRBD1|TRBJ1-2
TGTGCCAGCAGGCGACAGGGGAAGACAGAATTC
CASRRQGKTEF
>many|TRBV29-1|NA|TRBJ2-1
TGCAGCGTAGCTAAACCCGGGACTTTCTACTCCTACAATGAGCAGTTCTTC
CSVAKPGTFYSYNEQFF
>many|TRBV5-5|NA|TRBJ2-1
TGTGCCAGCAGCTTGAGCGGTCTCGGGGTAGCGGAGGGGGCTGAGCAGTTCTTC
CASSLSGLGVAEGAEQFF
>NA|TRBV2|NA|TRBJ2-1
TGTGCCAGCAGCCCCGGGACTTTCTCCTACAATGAGCAGTTCTTC
CASSPGTFSYNEQFF
>NA|TRBV10-3|NA|TRBJ1-2
TGTGCCATCAGTGAAATAGACAGCACCAACTATGGTTACACCTTC
CAISEIDSTNYGYTF